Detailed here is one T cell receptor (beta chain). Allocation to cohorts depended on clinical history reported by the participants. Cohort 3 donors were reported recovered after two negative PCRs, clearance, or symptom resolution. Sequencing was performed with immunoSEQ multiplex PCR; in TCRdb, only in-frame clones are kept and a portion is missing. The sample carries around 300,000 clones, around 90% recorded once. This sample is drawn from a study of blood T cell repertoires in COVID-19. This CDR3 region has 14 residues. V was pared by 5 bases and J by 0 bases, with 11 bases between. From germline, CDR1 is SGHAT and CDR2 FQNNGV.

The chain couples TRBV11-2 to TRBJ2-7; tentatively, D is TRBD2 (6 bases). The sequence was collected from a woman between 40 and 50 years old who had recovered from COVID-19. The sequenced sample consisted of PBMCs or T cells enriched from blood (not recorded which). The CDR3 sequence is CASSPKGLSYEQYF. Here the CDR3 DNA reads TGTGCCAGCAGCCCGAAGGGACTCTCCTACGAGCAGTACTTC.